This paragraph reports one T cell receptor beta chain. As yet, its antigen is unknown. The record originates from a study of T cell repertoires in cytomegalovirus infection. For the study at large: Well-studied HLA-B-restricted CMV epitopes were used in the study alongside recently identified HLA-C-restricted ones. In public TCR beta signatures, there were indications of both CMV infection and matching HLA type. General study findings and limits: There were HLA-C-restricted CMV-specific TCR beta clonotypes dominating the ex vivo response. The cumulative frequency of public TCR beta families identified carriers of CMV plus the relevant HLA.

TCRdb recomputed calls from the reads with MiXCR, one row per CDR3 protein. The table shows 300,000 to 400,000 distinct CDR3 sequences, with around 25% occurring only once. Per the germline V gene, CDR1 is MDHEN and CDR2 is SYDVKM. The CDR3 contains 17 residues. Trimming pared 4 bases from V and 4 bases from J, leaving 20 bases between. The input for sequencing was cultured PBMCs, taken from culture after CMV antigen stimulation. This chain links TRBV28 with TRBJ2-1; D perhaps matches TRBD2 (6 bases). The receptor's source is a human donor in good health (CMV status not recorded). Some clones in this sample may be carry-over from other donors' samples. This chain's CDR3 is CASSSIAEGITYNEQFF. The CDR3 DNA reads as TGTGCCAGCAGTTCGATAGCGGAGGGGATAACATACAATGAGCAGTTCTTC.